Each of the 16 T cell receptor beta chains below was sequenced from the same sample in a study of cytomegalovirus exposure and HLA in healthy donors. PCR was performed using 60 Vbeta and 13 Jbeta primers. TCRdb keeps only in-frame clones here, not all; method: immunoSEQ multiplex PCR. Recorded for this sample: 150,000 to 200,000 clones. What was sequenced was PBMCs. All receptors derive from a boy aged 5-17 years in good health and CMV-seronegative.

This chain connects TRBV7-2 to TRBJ1-3; D remains ambiguous. Germline values: CDR1 SGHTA, CDR2 FQGNSA. The CDR3 is made up of 15 amino acids. V was cut by 5 bases and J by 4 bases, with 15 bases left in between. The DNA for the CDR3 is TGTGCCAGCAGCCCGCTGGCTCTTCGCGGAAACACCATATATTTT. Its protein product is CASSPLALRGNTIYF.

This chain joins TRBV7-9 and TRBJ2-7; D possibly corresponds to TRBD1 (5 bases). Trimming took off 4 bases at V and 0 bases at J, with 10 bases between the two ends. The CDR3 consists of 14 residues. Germline V gives CDR1 SEHNR, CDR2 FQNEAQ (reference sequence). CDR3 sequence: CASSSPDSSYEQYF. The CDR3 DNA reads as TGTGCCAGCAGCTCCCCCGACAGCTCCTACGAGCAGTACTTC.

As for this clone: Other nucleotide sequences from this sample produce the same CDR3. The chain links TRBV5-1 to TRBJ1-6; TRBD1 aligns across 9 bases. The CDR3 spans 14 residues. The germline V gene encodes CDR1 SGHRS and CDR2 YFSETQ. J lost 7 bases, V lost 2 bases, and 1 base had no gene match. CDR3 coding DNA: TGCGCCAGCAGCTTCGACAGGGGGAATTCACCCCTCCACTTT. Its protein is CASSFDRGNSPLHF.

CDR3 nucleotide sequence: TGCGCCAGCAGCTTAGGGTTAAAAGGGGACTTGGTGAACACTGAAGCTTTCTTT. Protein product: CASSLGLKGDLVNTEAFF. The chain has TRBV5-1 and TRBJ1-1, with a weak D call TRBD1 (5 bases). Looked up from germline, CDR1 is SGHRS and CDR2 is YFSETQ. Deletions cut 2 bases from V and 0 bases from J, with 20 bases between. The CDR3 runs 18 residues.

V is TRBV7-2 and J is TRBJ1-6; D is perhaps TRBD1 (5 bases). Germline V CDR1 and CDR2: SGHTA, FQGNSA. V was pared by 1 base and J by 7 bases, with 11 bases between. The CDR3 extends over 15 amino acids. The CDR3 loop is CASSLEGTLNSPLHF. The CDR3 DNA reads TGTGCCAGCAGCTTAGAGGGGACTCTGAATTCACCCCTCCACTTT.

This chain joins TRBV5-1 and TRBJ1-1; weak D call: TRBD1 (5 bases). Germline assignment: CDR1 SGHRS and CDR2 YFSETQ. The V end was cut by 1 base, the J end by 1 base, with 17 bases between. The CDR3 sequence is 17 residues long. In DNA form, the CDR3 reads TGCGCCAGCAGCTTGTCATTCACACCAGGACAGAACACTGAAGCTTTCTTT. Its protein product is CASSLSFTPGQNTEAFF. Full variable domain (missing parts from reference TRBV5-1 and TRBJ1-1): KAGVTQTPRYLIKTRGQQVTLSCSPISGHRSVSWYQQTPGQGLQFLFEYFSETQRNKGNFPGRFSGRQFSNSRSEMNVSTLELGDSALYLCASSLSFTPGQNTEAFFGQGTRLTVV.

The chain is built from TRBV5-1 and TRBJ1-4, with a tentative D call TRBD1 (6 bases). Trimming left V 4 bases short and J 4 bases short, with 14 bases between. Germline-derived CDR1 and CDR2 are SGHRS and YFSETQ. This CDR3 is 15 amino acids long. Here the CDR3 reads CASSNEGHYNEKLFF. The CDR3 DNA is TGCGCCAGCAGCAACGAGGGACACTATAATGAAAAACTGTTTTTT.

The gene calls are TRBV30 and TRBJ2-1; D not resolved. This CDR3 has 12 amino acids. The germline V gene has CDR1 GTSNPN and CDR2 SVGIG (reference sequence). Trimming shortened V by 2 bases and J by 5 bases, and 7 bases separated the two germline ends. CDR3 sequence (DNA): TGTGCCTGGAGTTTCATTGACAATGAGCAGTTCTTC. It is translated as CAWSFIDNEQFF.

This rearrangement joins TRBV7-2 to TRBJ2-7, with D possibly matching TRBD2 (6 bases). The V gene lost 0 bases and the J gene lost 3 bases, with 9 bases spanning the gap. This CDR3 region has 14 residues. Germline CDR1 SGHTA, CDR2 FQGNSA. The CDR3 DNA is TGTGCCAGCAGCTTAGCCCGGGACTTCTACGAGCAGTACTTC. As protein: CASSLARDFYEQYF.

This rearrangement joins TRBV19 to TRBJ2-2; D call uncertain. Per germline, CDR1 LNHDA and CDR2 SQIVND (reference sequence). The CDR3 is 14 amino acids. V dropped 5 bases and J dropped 4 bases, with 11 bases sitting between them. CDR3 bases: TGTGCCAGTAGTCCAGGTTGGCGCACCGGGGAGCTGTTTTTT. This encodes CASSPGWRTGELFF.

The CDR3 is CASSSGRRGGNYEQYF. Written as DNA, the CDR3 is TGTGCCAGCAGCTCAGGTAGGAGAGGGGGCAACTACGAGCAGTACTTC. This chain uses TRBV11-2 with TRBJ2-7; 7 bases agree with TRBD1. This CDR3 is built from 16 residues. V trimming: 4 bases; J trimming: 3 bases; junction bases outside the gene matches: 12. Germline CDR1 and CDR2: SGHAT and FQNNGV. Looking up the rest from reference TRBV11-2 and TRBJ2-7 gives the full variable domain: EAGVAQSPRYKIIEKRQSVAFWCNPISGHATLYWYQQILGQGPKLLIQFQNNGVVDDSQLPKDRFSAERLKGVDSTLKIQPAKLEDSAVYLCASSSGRRGGNYEQYFGPGTRLTVT.

The rearrangement links TRBV2 to TRBJ2-5; 12 bases are a match to TRBD2. Trimming at V came to 8 bases and at J to 1 base, leaving 2 bases not matched to a gene. The CDR3 length is 14 residues. Germline CDR1 reads SNHLY; CDR2 reads FYNNEI. CDR3 amino acids: CASWTSGTQETQYF. CDR3 nucleotide sequence: TGTGCCAGCTGGACTAGCGGGACCCAAGAGACCCAGTACTTC.

V gene TRBV7-3 combines with J gene TRBJ2-2; D might be TRBD2 (6 bases). The CDR3 covers 15 residues. Per the germline V gene, CDR1 is SGHTA and CDR2 is FQGTGA. V lost 3 bases to trimming and J lost 4 bases, with 12 bases between them. CDR3 in amino acids: CASSFARGGTGELFF. The CDR3, as DNA: TGTGCCAGCAGCTTCGCGCGGGGTGGCACCGGGGAGCTGTTTTTT.

This chain joins TRBV7-9 and TRBJ2-7, with TRBD1 matching over 8 bases. V lost 5 bases to trimming and J lost 3 bases; unmatched junction nucleotides: 12. The CDR3 is 16 amino acids. In germline, CDR1 is SEHNR, CDR2 FQNEAQ (reference sequence). The CDR3 loop reads CASSGRTGIRIYEQYF. CDR3 DNA: TGTGCCAGCAGCGGACGGACAGGGATTAGAATCTACGAGCAGTACTTC.

Regarding this clone: Different DNA sequences within this sample yield the same CDR3. CDR3 bases: TGTGCCAGCAGTGGTCAGGGGGGAAATCAGCCCCAGCATTTT. This codes for CASSGQGGNQPQHF. The chain is built from TRBV2 and TRBJ1-5; 7 bases align to TRBD1. The CDR3 is 14 residues long. Germline loops: CDR1 SNHLY, CDR2 FYNNEI. Trimming at V came to 4 bases and at J to 4 bases, leaving 4 bases not matched to a gene.

V usage is TRBV5-6 and J usage is TRBJ2-7; the D is unclear. The germline V and J ends were trimmed by 0 bases and 5 bases, with 9 bases remaining between them. CDR1 and CDR2 from the germline V gene are SGHDT and YYEEEE. The CDR3 loop spans 13 amino acids. This CDR3 is CASSLASGHEQYF. The CDR3 DNA reads as TGTGCCAGCAGCTTGGCTTCTGGGCACGAGCAGTACTTC. Full variable domain (missing parts from reference TRBV5-6 and TRBJ2-7): DAGVTQSPTHLIKTRGQQVTLRCSPKSGHDTVSWYQQALGQGPQFIFQYYEEEERQRGNFPDRFSGHQFPNYSSELNVNALLLGDSALYLCASSLASGHEQYFGPGTRLTVT.